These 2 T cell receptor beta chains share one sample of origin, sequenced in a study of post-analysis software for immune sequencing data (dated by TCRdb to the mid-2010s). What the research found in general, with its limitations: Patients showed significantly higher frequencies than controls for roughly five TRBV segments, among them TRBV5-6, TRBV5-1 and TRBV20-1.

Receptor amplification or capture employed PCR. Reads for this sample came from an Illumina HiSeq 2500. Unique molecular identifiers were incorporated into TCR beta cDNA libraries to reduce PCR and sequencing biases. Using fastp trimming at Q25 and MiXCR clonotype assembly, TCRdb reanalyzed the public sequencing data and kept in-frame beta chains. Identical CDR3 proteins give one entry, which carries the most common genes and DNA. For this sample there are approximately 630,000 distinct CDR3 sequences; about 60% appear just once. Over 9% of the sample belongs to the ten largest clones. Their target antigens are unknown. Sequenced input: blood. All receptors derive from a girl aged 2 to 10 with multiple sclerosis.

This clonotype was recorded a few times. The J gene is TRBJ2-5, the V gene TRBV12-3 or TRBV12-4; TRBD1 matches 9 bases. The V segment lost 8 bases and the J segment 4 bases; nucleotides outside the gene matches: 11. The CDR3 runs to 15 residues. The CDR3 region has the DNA TGTGCCAGCGGATACACAGGGGGCCTGTTAGAGACCCAGTACTTC. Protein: CASGYTGGLLETQYF.

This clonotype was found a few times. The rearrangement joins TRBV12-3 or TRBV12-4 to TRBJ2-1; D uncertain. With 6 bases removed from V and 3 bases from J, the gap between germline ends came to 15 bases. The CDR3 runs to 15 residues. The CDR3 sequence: CASSLPRIHYNEQFF. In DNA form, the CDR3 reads TGTGCCAGCAGCCTCCCGAGGATTCACTACAATGAGCAGTTCTTC.